The table lists the clone carrying this T cell receptor (beta chain) with many counts. Its antigen is not identified. The source of the sample is a study of T cell repertoires in cytomegalovirus infection. As for the study in general: A matching HLA type, together with CMV infection, was signaled by public TCR beta signatures.

TCRdb called the reads again in MiXCR, with one record for every CDR3 protein. The repertoire holds over 100,000 distinct CDR3 sequences, with roughly a tenth as singletons. Study-level results: Ex vivo, HLA-C-restricted CMV-specific TCR beta clonotypes prevailed over the rest of the response. Totalled public TCR beta family frequency picked out people who carried CMV plus the relevant HLA.

Germline values: CDR1 MNHEY, CDR2 SMNVEV (reference sequence). J lost 7 bases, V lost 5 bases, and 5 bases had no gene match. The CDR3 totals 12 residues. The source is a human donor in good health (CMV status not recorded). Some clones in this sample may be carry-over from other donors' samples. This chain links TRBV27 with TRBJ2-7; 7 bases agree with TRBD1. Sequenced: PBMCs, sequenced either directly or after in vitro stimulation (not recorded which). CDR3 sequence reads: CASSRQGGEQYF. In DNA, the CDR3 is TGTGCCAGCAGTAGACAGGGTGGGGAGCAGTACTTC.